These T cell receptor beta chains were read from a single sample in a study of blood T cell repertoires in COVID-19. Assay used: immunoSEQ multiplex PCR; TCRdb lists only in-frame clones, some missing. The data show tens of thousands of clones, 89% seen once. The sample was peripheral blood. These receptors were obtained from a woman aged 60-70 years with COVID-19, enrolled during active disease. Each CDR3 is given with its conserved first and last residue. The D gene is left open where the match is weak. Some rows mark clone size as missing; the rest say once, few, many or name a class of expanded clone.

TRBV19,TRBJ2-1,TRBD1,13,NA,TGTGCCAGTAGTCCGGACAGGGACAATGAGCAGTTCTTC,CASSPDRDNEQFF
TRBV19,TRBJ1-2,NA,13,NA,TGTGCCAGTACCAGGTGGGGGGACTATGGCTACACCTTC,CASTRWGDYGYTF
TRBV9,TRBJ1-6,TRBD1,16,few,TGTGCCAGCAACAGGGGCGCTACAGCTTTGGATTCACCCCTCCACTTT,CASNRGATALDSPLHF
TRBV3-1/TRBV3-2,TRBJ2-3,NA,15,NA,TGTGCCAGCAGCCAAGATACGGTTAGCACAGATACGCAGTATTTT,CASSQDTVSTDTQYF
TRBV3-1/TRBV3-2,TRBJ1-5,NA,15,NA,TGTGCCAGCAGCCAAATGGGGGGAATAGGTCAGCCCCAGCATTTT,CASSQMGGIGQPQHF
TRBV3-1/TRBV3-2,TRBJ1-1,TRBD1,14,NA,TGTGCCAGCAGCCAAACAGGGGGAATCGCTGAAGCTTTCTTT,CASSQTGGIAEAFF
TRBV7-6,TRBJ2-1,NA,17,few,TGTGCCAGCAGCTTAGAGGTAGCAGGGCCGAATCTCAATGAGCAGTTCTTC,CASSLEVAGPNLNEQFF
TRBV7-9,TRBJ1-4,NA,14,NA,TGTGCCAGCAGCTTAACGGGGGGGCGTGAAAAACTGTTTTTT,CASSLTGGREKLFF
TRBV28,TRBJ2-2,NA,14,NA,TGTGCCAGCAGTTTAACCAGGGCCACCGGGGAGCTGTTTTTT,CASSLTRATGELFF
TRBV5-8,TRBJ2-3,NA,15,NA,TGTGCCTCAGTCCGGGGGACGTCTAGCACAGATACGCAGTATTTT,CASVRGTSSTDTQYF
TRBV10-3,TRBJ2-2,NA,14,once,TGTGCCATCAGACTACAGGGAAACACCGGGGAGCTGTTTTTT,CAIRLQGNTGELFF
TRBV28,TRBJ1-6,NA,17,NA,TGTGCCAGCAGTACCCCGGGGGAAGGGTCCTATAATTCACCCCTCCACTTT,CASSTPGEGSYNSPLHF
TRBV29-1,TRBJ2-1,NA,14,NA,TGCAGCGTTAGCATGTTGCAGGGGTACAATGAGCAGTTCTTC,CSVSMLQGYNEQFF
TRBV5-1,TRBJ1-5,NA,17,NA,TGCGCCAGCAGCTTGGGAGTTGACATAGGTGGAGGTCAGCCCCAGCATTTT,CASSLGVDIGGGQPQHF